A single sample gave rise to the 26 T cell receptor beta chains below, sequenced in a study of T cell repertoires in cytomegalovirus infection. MiXCR, applied by TCRdb to the reads, yields one record per CDR3 protein. The sample comprises around 190,000 distinct CDR3 sequences, around 15% of which are singletons, and 25% to 30% rests with the top ten. Sequencing was performed on PBMCs. Every receptor here comes from a human donor in good health (CMV status not recorded). Some clones in this sample may be carry-over from other donors' samples.

This chain links TRBV29-1 with TRBJ2-2, with D perhaps given as TRBD1 or TRBD2 (6 bases each). CDR1 is SQVTM, CDR2 ANQGSEA, per germline. V lost 7 bases and J 5 bases, leaving 17 bases between the germline ends. This CDR3 spans 14 amino acids. The CDR3 reads CSGRLSGATGELFF. CDR3 DNA sequence: TGCAGCGGGAGGTTATCGGGGGCTACCGGGGAGCTGTTTTTT.

This clonotype was seen ten or more times. The V and J genes are TRBV10-3 and TRBJ2-2; TRBD1 matches 7 bases. Losses at the gene ends were 2 bases for V and 1 base for J; bases not matched to a gene: 1. The germline V gene has CDR1 ENHRY and CDR2 SYGVKD. The CDR3 totals 15 residues. As DNA, the CDR3 is TGTGCCATCAGTGAGAGACAGGGGAACACCGGGGAGCTGTTTTTT. It translates to CAISERQGNTGELFF.

V and J are TRBV18 and TRBJ2-3, with D unclear. This CDR3 is built from 12 residues. Germline V gene data show CDR1 as KGHSH and CDR2 as LQKENI. The ends were cut back, 3 bases at V and 3 bases at J, with 4 bases in the middle. The DNA for the CDR3 is TGTGCCAGCTCACCTGAGACAGATACGCAGTATTTT. Amino acids: CASSPETDTQYF.

In its sample, this clonotype was seen many times. The chain is built from TRBV7-2 and TRBJ1-5; perhaps TRBD1 as D (5 bases). The germline V gene encodes CDR1 SGHTA and CDR2 FQGNSA. The CDR3 length is 13 residues. V gave up 5 bases and J gave up 6 bases, with 11 bases separating them. As DNA, the CDR3 is TGTGCCAGCAGCCCAGGGTTTCTTCAGCCCCAGCATTTT. This translates into CASSPGFLQPQHF.

In this sample, this clonotype turned up many times. J is TRBJ1-6 and V is TRBV7-2; possible D gene TRBD1, 6 bases. CDR1 is SGHTA, CDR2 FQGNSA, per germline. The CDR3 is 15 residues long. The ends were cut back, 2 bases at V and 9 bases at J, with 14 bases in the middle. The CDR3 DNA reads as TGTGCCAGCAGCTTATGGGGACAAGGTGGTTCACCCCTCCACTTT. Translated: CASSLWGQGGSPLHF.

V usage is TRBV29-1 and J usage is TRBJ1-1; D not certain. The germline V gene has CDR1 SQVTM and CDR2 ANQGSEA. Trimming stripped 1 base from V and 6 bases from J, with 9 bases between. There are 12 residues in the CDR3. The CDR3 spells CSVEVGQAEAFF. As DNA, the CDR3 is TGCAGCGTTGAAGTAGGTCAGGCTGAAGCTTTCTTT.

There are many counts of this clonotype. The rearrangement uses TRBV7-9 and TRBJ2-2; D is possibly TRBD1 (6 bases). Trimming cost V 3 bases and J 5 bases, with 10 bases left between them. CDR1 and CDR2 from the germline V gene are SEHNR and FQNEAQ (reference sequence). This CDR3 contains 14 residues. The CDR3 DNA is TGTGCCAGCAGCTTCACGCAGGGGACCGGGGAGCTGTTTTTT. Its translation: CASSFTQGTGELFF.

V and J are TRBV5-1 and TRBJ2-1, with TRBD2 matching 7 bases. Germline CDR1 SGHRS, CDR2 YFSETQ. The CDR3 spans 15 residues. Losses at the gene ends were 1 base for V and 6 bases for J; bases not matched to a gene: 7. CDR3 in amino acids: CASSLLAGEPNEQFF. The CDR3 nucleotides read TGCGCCAGCAGCTTGCTGGCGGGGGAACCCAATGAGCAGTTCTTC.

Many counts were recorded for this clonotype. The chain has TRBV27 and TRBJ2-2, with unresolved D. This CDR3 is 13 amino acids long. CDR1 MNHEY and CDR2 SMNVEV come from the germline V gene (reference sequence). Trimming took 7 bases from V and 5 from J, leaving 11 bases between them. The CDR3 sequence is CASKRSRTGELFF. CDR3 nucleotide sequence: TGTGCCAGCAAAAGGTCTCGTACCGGGGAGCTGTTTTTT.

This clonotype has at least ten counts. The chain employs TRBV7-8 and TRBJ1-1; D not resolved. This CDR3 has 14 amino acids. Germline CDR1 SGHVS, CDR2 FQNEAQ. Trimming pared 2 bases from V and 0 bases from J, leaving 7 bases between. CDR3 coding DNA: TGTGCCAGCAGCTTATATGGGGTGAACACTGAAGCTTTCTTT. This translates into CASSLYGVNTEAFF.

In this sample, this clonotype turned up many times. The rearrangement links TRBV7-2 to TRBJ2-7; the match to TRBD2 covers 7 bases. Germline V gene lookup returns CDR1 SGHTA and CDR2 FQGNSA. This CDR3 spans 15 amino acids. V dropped 5 bases and J dropped 3; count of bases not matched to a gene: 10. CDR3 DNA sequence: TGTGCCAGCAGCCCCATGAGCGGGAACCACTACGAGCAGTACTTC. This translates into CASSPMSGNHYEQYF.

The rearrangement uses TRBV4-1 and TRBJ2-2; 11 bases are shared with TRBD1. CDR1 is MGHRA, CDR2 YSYEKL, per germline. There are 16 residues in the CDR3. V trimming: 3 bases; J trimming: 5 bases; junction bases outside the gene matches: 5. This CDR3 is CASSHPGQGGTGELFF. The CDR3 nucleotides are TGCGCCAGCAGCCACCCGGGACAGGGGGGAACCGGGGAGCTGTTTTTT.

The chain employs TRBV12-3 or TRBV12-4 and TRBJ2-1; no definite D call. V lost 3 bases and J 7 bases, leaving 10 bases between the germline ends. CDR3 length: 13 residues. CDR3 protein: CASSFLYGNEQFF. For the CDR3, the DNA is TGTGCCAGCAGTTTTTTATACGGGAATGAGCAGTTCTTC.

This clonotype showed up just a few times. The chain uses TRBV20-1 and TRBJ2-1; 11 bases fit TRBD2. The trim removed 7 bases at V and 6 bases at J, leaving 5 bases unmatched. The CDR3 runs 13 residues. Germline V gives CDR1 DFQATT, CDR2 SNEGSKA (reference sequence). The CDR3, as DNA: TGCAGTGTTTGGCTAGCGGGGGGCAATGAGCAGTTCTTC. This encodes CSVWLAGGNEQFF.

This clonotype has ten or more counts. The chain has TRBV7-2 and TRBJ1-1; D is unclear. The CDR3 runs to 13 residues. CDR1 SGHTA and CDR2 FQGNSA come from the germline V gene. V shed 5 bases and J shed 10 bases, with 17 bases lying between them. The chain's CDR3 is CASSPDIQLGAFF. Here the CDR3 DNA reads TGTGCCAGCAGCCCAGATATCCAGCTAGGAGCTTTCTTT.

This clonotype came up many times. V gene TRBV5-6 combines with J gene TRBJ2-2; no reliable D call. There are 14 residues in the CDR3. Trimming removed 8 bases at V and 2 bases at J, with 13 bases between. Germline CDR1 and CDR2: SGHDT and YYEEEE. The CDR3 is CASKPDLNTGELFF. The CDR3 DNA is TGTGCCAGTAAGCCGGACCTAAACACCGGGGAGCTGTTTTTT.

This clonotype has only a few counts. The chain employs TRBV4-3 and TRBJ2-1; tentatively, D is TRBD1 or TRBD2 (5 bases each). The germline V gene encodes CDR1 LGHNA and CDR2 YSLEER. Between the trimmed V and J ends, which lost 0 bases and 15 bases, there was a span of 18 bases. The CDR3 loop spans 14 amino acids. Here the CDR3 reads CASSQEAGTAFRFF. In DNA, the CDR3 is TGCGCCAGCAGCCAAGAAGCCGGGACCGCATTTCGGTTCTTC.

This clonotype was counted many times. The chain couples TRBV7-6 to TRBJ2-6, with D perhaps being TRBD1 or TRBD2 (5 bases each). Deletions cut 3 bases from V and 3 bases from J, with 9 bases between. In germline, CDR1 is SGHVS, CDR2 FNYEAQ. This CDR3 contains 15 residues. Here the CDR3 reads CASSFPGSGANVLTF. CDR3 nucleotide sequence: TGTGCCAGCAGCTTCCCAGGGAGTGGGGCCAACGTCCTGACTTTC.

The V call is TRBV7-9, the J call TRBJ2-7, with a tentative D call TRBD1 (5 bases). This CDR3 contains 14 residues. V shed 0 bases and J shed 5 bases, with 11 bases lying between them. The germline V gene has CDR1 SEHNR and CDR2 FQNEAQ (reference sequence). The CDR3 DNA is TGTGCCAGCAGCTTAGCGCGTCAGGGCCACGAGCAGTACTTC. Amino acid sequence: CASSLARQGHEQYF.

There are a few counts of this clonotype. The CDR3 DNA reads TGTGCCACCAACCGGGACAGGGCCACAGATACGCAGTATTTT. Encoded protein: CATNRDRATDTQYF. V usage is TRBV15 and J usage is TRBJ2-3; 9 bases map to TRBD1. This CDR3 spans 14 amino acids. CDR1 LNHNV and CDR2 YYDKDF come from the germline V gene (reference sequence). Germline trimming cut 7 bases from V and 2 bases from J; bases unmatched to any gene: 4.

This clonotype has only a few counts. The V gene is TRBV10-3, the J gene TRBJ2-2; TRBD1 might be the D (7 bases). Trimming left V 6 bases short and J 2 bases short, with 10 bases between. CDR1 ENHRY and CDR2 SYGVKD come from the germline V gene. The CDR3 runs 14 residues. CDR3 in amino acids: CAISQGGNTGELFF. The CDR3 DNA reads as TGTGCCATCAGCCAGGGGGGAAACACCGGGGAGCTGTTTTTT.

The chain has TRBV7-9 and TRBJ1-1; TRBD1 aligns across 7 bases. With V trimmed by 1 base and J by 1 base, 3 bases remained unmatched. The CDR3 runs to 15 residues. Germline V gene data show CDR1 as SEHNR and CDR2 as FQNEAQ (reference sequence). The DNA of the CDR3 is TGTGCCAGCAGCTTAGAGGGACAGCCGAACACTGAAGCTTTCTTT. This gives the protein CASSLEGQPNTEAFF.

This clonotype was detected a few times. The V and J genes are TRBV12-3 or TRBV12-4 and TRBJ1-5; no firm D call. The CDR3 loop spans 14 amino acids. With 3 bases removed from V and 6 bases from J, the gap between germline ends came to 12 bases. CDR3 sequence reads: CASSFGRGTQPQHF. The CDR3 nucleotides read TGTGCCAGCAGTTTTGGGAGAGGAACTCAGCCCCAGCATTTT.

This clonotype has ten or more counts. The CDR3 coding sequence is TGTGCCAGCAGCTCCGTTACAGTAACGGAGCAGTTCTTC. It is translated as CASSSVTVTEQFF. The chain uses TRBV11-2 and TRBJ2-1; D remains unclear. V was pared by 4 bases and J by 10 bases, with 14 bases between. Germline V gives CDR1 SGHAT, CDR2 FQNNGV. This CDR3 is 13 amino acids long.

This clonotype was seen repeatedly, ten times or more. The chain combines TRBV7-9 with TRBJ2-7; unclear D gene. The CDR3 contains 14 residues. Germline V lookup: CDR1 SEHNR, CDR2 FQNEAQ (reference sequence). The ends were cut back, 5 bases at V and 6 bases at J, with 17 bases in the middle. The CDR3 loop is CASSPPKSGVEQYF. In nucleotides, the CDR3 is TGTGCCAGCAGCCCCCCGAAGAGTGGGGTCGAGCAGTACTTC.

This sequence joins TRBV3-1 and TRBJ2-2, with D unclear. This CDR3 has 14 amino acids. V dropped 1 base and J dropped 3 bases, with 6 bases sitting between them. Germline CDR1 LGHDT, CDR2 YNNKEL (reference sequence). CDR3 loop: CASSQGAYTGELFF. For the CDR3, the DNA is TGTGCCAGCAGCCAAGGGGCTTACACCGGGGAGCTGTTTTTT.